This T cell receptor beta chain stems from a study of post-analysis software for immune sequencing data. About the research overall: Relapsing-remitting, secondary progressive and progressive-relapsing courses of multiple sclerosis were included. General study findings and limits: Samples from a shared batch, those prepared together, strongly co-clustered by F measure. Patients carried a few TRBV segments more frequently than controls did, and TRBV5-6, TRBV5-1 and TRBV20-1 were among them. There was significantly lower normalized Chao1 diversity in multiple sclerosis patients than in controls.

This clonotype has only a few counts. As yet, its antigen is unknown. The TCR beta cDNA libraries carried unique molecular identifiers. The source material, about 0.9 to 11 million T cells, gave rise to about 500,000 cDNA molecules. TCRdb re-derived calls from the PCR reads in MiXCR, one entry per CDR3 protein. The repertoire has 450,000 to 650,000 distinct CDR3 sequences, about 40% of them found once; the top ten carry 1.5% to 2%. This CDR3 contains 11 residues. The germline V gene has CDR1 SQVTM and CDR2 ANQGSEA. V was shortened by 7 bases and J by 1 base, with 7 bases between the two germline ends. The source is a girl aged 10-17 years with multiple sclerosis. This chain connects TRBV29-1 to TRBJ2-5; no clear D gene. The sequenced sample consisted of blood. CDR3 in DNA: TGCAGCGCCTCCTTCCAAGAGACCCAGTACTTC. Translation gives CSASFQETQYF.